What follows are 19 T cell receptor beta chains derived from one specimen sequenced in a study of CD8 T cells in ankylosing spondylitis. The antigens of these receptors remain unknown. In TCRdb, the 5' RACE reads were re-called with MiXCR into one record per CDR3 protein. Of fewer than 550,000 distinct CDR3 sequences listed, 5.3% are singletons. Study outcomes and limitations: A TCR beta motif of about eight highly homologous variants appeared characteristic of ankylosing spondylitis blood.

The specimen sequenced was blood, either unsorted or a sorted T cell fraction (not recorded which). All receptors derive from a male donor with ankylosing spondylitis.

This sequence joins TRBV5-1 and TRBJ2-7, with 9 bases aligning to TRBD1. V lost 5 bases to trimming and J lost 7 bases; unmatched junction nucleotides: 10. The germline V gene has CDR1 SGHRS and CDR2 YFSETQ. The CDR3 spans 14 residues. CDR3: CASRPGTGHGEQYF. For the CDR3, the DNA is TGCGCCAGCAGACCTGGGACAGGGCACGGAGAGCAGTACTTC.

This clonotype was observed at least ten times. V and J are TRBV5-6 and TRBJ2-3, with a tentative D call TRBD2 (5 bases). The germline gives CDR1 SGHDT, CDR2 YYEEEE. Trimming took off 7 bases at V and 0 bases at J, with 15 bases between the two ends. This CDR3 is built from 15 residues. CDR3 nucleotide sequence: TGTGCCAGCGGGAGCCAGCAGCATAGCACAGATACGCAGTATTTT. The encoded protein is CASGSQQHSTDTQYF. Together with reference TRBV5-6 and TRBJ2-3, the CDR3 gives the full variable domain: DAGVTQSPTHLIKTRGQQVTLRCSPKSGHDTVSWYQQALGQGPQFIFQYYEEEERQRGNFPDRFSGHQFPNYSSELNVNALLLGDSALYLCASGSQQHSTDTQYFGPGTRLTVL.

The chain joins TRBV20-1 to TRBJ2-1; D perhaps matches TRBD1 (6 bases). The germline V and J ends were trimmed by 7 bases and 7 bases, with 17 bases remaining between them. The CDR3 is made up of 13 amino acids. CDR1 DFQATT and CDR2 SNEGSKA come from the germline V gene (reference sequence). This CDR3 reads CSDVQGMGNEQFF. The CDR3 DNA reads as TGCAGTGACGTCCAGGGGATGGGGAATGAGCAGTTCTTC.

There are many counts of this clonotype. Here the CDR3 DNA reads TGCGCCAGCAGCCGTTTGACAGGGCCGAACACCGGGGAGCTGTTTTTT. Translation: CASSRLTGPNTGELFF. The chain couples TRBV4-3 to TRBJ2-2; 7 positions agree with TRBD1. The trim removed 4 bases at V and 0 bases at J, leaving 5 bases unmatched. This CDR3 spans 16 amino acids. CDR1 LGHNA and CDR2 YSLEER come from the germline V gene.

The sample holds many counts of this clonotype. This chain joins TRBV10-3 and TRBJ2-3, with TRBD2 matching over 8 bases. This CDR3 spans 16 amino acids. Unmatched junction bases numbered 8, after V lost 4 bases and J lost 2 bases. Germline V CDR1 and CDR2: ENHRY, SYGVKD. This CDR3 is CAISGLAGGTTDTQYF. CDR3 bases: TGTGCCATCAGTGGCTTGGCGGGAGGTACCACAGATACGCAGTATTTT.

The genes are TRBV20-1 and TRBJ1-1; no definite D call. V was shortened by 3 bases and J by 1 base, with 21 bases between the two germline ends. This CDR3 has 17 residues. Germline-derived CDR1 and CDR2 are DFQATT and SNEGSKA (reference sequence). As DNA, the CDR3 is TGCAGTGCTAGCACGTTCGAACAGCCCGGCGAGAACACTGAAGCTTTCTTT. Encoded protein: CSASTFEQPGENTEAFF.

This clonotype was recorded many times. V is TRBV27 and J is TRBJ2-7, with D unclear. Trimming took off 3 bases at V and 1 base at J, with 10 bases between the two ends. Germline V lookup: CDR1 MNHEY, CDR2 SMNVEV (reference sequence). There are 14 residues in the CDR3. CDR3 residues: CASSFKGESYEQYF. The CDR3 DNA sequence: TGTGCCAGCAGTTTCAAGGGTGAATCCTACGAGCAGTACTTC.

This clonotype was observed at least ten times. The chain links TRBV27 to TRBJ2-7, with D perhaps matching TRBD2 (7 bases). The CDR3 has 14 residues. The germline gives CDR1 MNHEY, CDR2 SMNVEV (reference sequence). Trimming removed 6 bases from V and 4 bases from J, with 16 bases in between. CDR3 amino acids: CASRGGGAVYEQYF. CDR3 nucleotide sequence: TGTGCCAGCAGGGGAGGGGGGGCGGTGTACGAGCAGTACTTC.

This clonotype was observed at least ten times. The chain joins TRBV10-3 to TRBJ2-3; 7 nucleotides agree with TRBD2. The CDR3 has 11 amino acids. The V gene's germline CDR1 is ENHRY and CDR2 SYGVKD. With V trimmed by 9 bases and J by 7 bases, 4 bases remained unmatched. For the CDR3, the DNA is TGTGCCATAAAGGGAGGGAATACGCAGTATTTT. This gives the protein CAIKGGNTQYF.

This clonotype was counted ten times or more. The chain carries TRBV20-1 and TRBJ2-5; D possibly corresponds to TRBD2 (5 bases). The CDR3 is 15 residues long. Trimming cost V 0 bases and J 1 base, with 12 bases left between them. CDR1 is DFQATT and CDR2 is SNEGSKA in the germline V gene (reference sequence). The DNA for the CDR3 is TGCAGTGCTAGAGACAGACGGGGATTCCAAGAGACCCAGTACTTC. Encoded protein: CSARDRRGFQETQYF.

This clonotype was counted many times. The chain carries TRBV7-8 and TRBJ1-2, with TRBD1 matching 7 bases. J lost 8 bases, V lost 4 bases, and 13 bases had no gene match. CDR3 length: 15 residues. The germline CDR1 and CDR2 sequences are SGHVS and FQNEAQ. The CDR3 DNA reads as TGTGCCAGCAGCTCTAACAGCGAGGGGGCCTTCGGCTACACCTTC. Protein: CASSSNSEGAFGYTF.

This clonotype has a handful of counts. The chain recombines TRBV20-1 with TRBJ2-1; D call uncertain. The germline gives CDR1 DFQATT, CDR2 SNEGSKA (reference sequence). The CDR3 is 13 residues long. Trimming left V 1 base short and J 7 bases short, with 11 bases between. The CDR3 is CSARVVVSNEQFF. The CDR3 DNA is TGCAGTGCTAGAGTCGTGGTTTCTAATGAGCAGTTCTTC.

This clonotype was detected many times. The V call is TRBV5-6, the J call TRBJ1-6, with D possibly TRBD1 on 5 matching bases. V lost 6 bases and J lost 9, with 13 bases in between. The CDR3 spans 13 residues. CDR1 and CDR2 from the germline V gene are SGHDT and YYEEEE. CDR3 nucleotides: TGTGCCAGCACAGGGCGAGTAGGTTCACCCCTCCACTTT. Residues: CASTGRVGSPLHF.

This clonotype occurred a few times. The J gene is TRBJ2-5, the V gene TRBV6-1, with D perhaps matching TRBD1 or TRBD2 (5 bases each). CDR3 length: 14 residues. Germline V gene lookup returns CDR1 MNHNS and CDR2 SASEGT. V dropped 6 bases and J dropped 1 base, with 12 bases sitting between them. The CDR3 reads CASRAVGVQETQYF. CDR3 DNA: TGTGCCAGCAGAGCTGTGGGGGTCCAAGAGACCCAGTACTTC.

There are many counts of this clonotype. The chain combines TRBV20-1 with TRBJ2-7; TRBD2 agrees at 13 bases. This CDR3 has 16 residues. J gave up 4 bases and V 4 bases, and 10 bases lay outside the gene matches. The germline gives CDR1 DFQATT, CDR2 SNEGSKA (reference sequence). The chain's CDR3 is CSATLLRTSGGYEQYF. The CDR3, as DNA: TGCAGTGCTACCTTACTTAGGACTAGCGGGGGATACGAGCAGTACTTC.

This clonotype was seen at least ten times. The V call is TRBV4-2, the J call TRBJ1-5; D ambiguous. This CDR3 spans 14 amino acids. V was pared by 2 bases and J by 7 bases, with 12 bases between. The V gene's germline CDR1 is LGHNA and CDR2 YNFKEQ. CDR3 amino acids: CASSQPGLSQPQHF. In nucleotides, the CDR3 is TGTGCCAGCAGCCAACCAGGTTTATCACAGCCCCAGCATTTT.

This clonotype has at least ten counts. V usage is TRBV12-3 or TRBV12-4 and J usage is TRBJ2-5, with a tentative D call TRBD1 (6 bases). The CDR3 spans 15 residues. Trimming pared 6 bases from V and 2 bases from J, leaving 16 bases between. For the CDR3, the DNA is TGTGCCAGCAGACAAACAGGGTACGGACAAGAGACCCAGTACTTC. Translated: CASRQTGYGQETQYF.

The sample holds many counts of this clonotype. The chain uses TRBV5-1 and TRBJ1-2; 7 bases are a match to TRBD1. CDR3 size: 13 residues. J lost 8 bases, V lost 2 bases, and 6 bases had no gene match. Germline CDR1 and CDR2: SGHRS and YFSETQ. The CDR3 DNA follows: TGCGCCAGCAGCTTTGACAGGGCGGGCGGCTACACCTTC. It codes for CASSFDRAGGYTF.

J is TRBJ1-5 and V is TRBV7-2; no firm D call. This CDR3 region has 14 residues. In germline, CDR1 is SGHTA, CDR2 FQGNSA. V gave up 6 bases and J gave up 3 bases, with 12 bases separating them. The CDR3 DNA reads TGTGCCAGCAGGCAGGACGGATACAATCAGCCCCAGCATTTT. It codes for CASRQDGYNQPQHF.